One sample yielded the 20 T cell receptor beta chains listed below, sequenced in a study of human T cells and chemical hapten exposure. TCRdb ran MiXCR on the RACE reads and lists one entry per CDR3 protein. The sample contains about 85,000 distinct CDR3 sequences, 11% of which appear only once. Time point specified: patch test 2, 6 weeks after DPC sensitization. Treatment: therapeutic diphenylcyclopropenone sensitization with weekly scalp DPC. The material sequenced was whole blood, taken in connection with sensitization to the hapten diphenylcyclopropenone (DPC). Receptor source: a man aged 18 to 29 with alopecia areata. Some clones in this sample may be carry-over from other donors' samples.

The CDR3 DNA reads as TGCAGCGTCGCTGAGAATGAGCAGTTCTTC. Translated: CSVAENEQFF. The chain combines TRBV29-1 with TRBJ2-1; D is ambiguous. CDR3 size: 10 residues. Germline V gene sequence: CDR1 SQVTM, CDR2 ANQGSEA. The V end was cut by 6 bases, the J end by 7 bases, with 7 bases between.

This clonotype was counted between two and nine times. The gene calls are TRBV20-1 and TRBJ1-5, with D perhaps matching TRBD1 (6 bases). The CDR3 length is 13 residues. The V and J ends lost 5 bases and 6 bases respectively, with 14 bases between them. The germline V gene has CDR1 DFQATT and CDR2 SNEGSKA (reference sequence). CDR3 coding DNA: TGCAGTGCTGTTAACAGGGCATCTCAGCCCCAGCATTTT. It is translated as CSAVNRASQPQHF.

This chain links TRBV7-2 with TRBJ1-5; D might be TRBD1 (5 bases). V gave up 5 bases and J gave up 4 bases, with 15 bases separating them. The length of the CDR3 is 15 residues. Germline V gene data show CDR1 as SGHTA and CDR2 as FQGNSA. CDR3 nucleotide sequence: TGTGCCAGCAGCCGATCCCGACAGCTAAATCAGCCCCAGCATTTT. It specifies CASSRSRQLNQPQHF.

This clonotype appeared a few times. The chain uses TRBV11-2 and TRBJ2-1, with 11 positions matching TRBD2. Unmatched junction bases numbered 14, after V lost 7 bases and J lost 6 bases. The CDR3 covers 17 residues. Germline CDR1 is SGHAT and CDR2 is FQNNGV. The CDR3 coding sequence is TGTGCCAGCAACCCCGCCCGGGCTAGCGGGGGGATCAATGAGCAGTTCTTC. Its protein product is CASNPARASGGINEQFF.

This chain joins TRBV7-2 and TRBJ2-2; D is perhaps TRBD1 or TRBD2 (6 bases each). From germline, CDR1 is SGHTA and CDR2 FQGNSA. Trimming removed 6 bases from V and 4 bases from J, with 21 bases in between. The CDR3 runs to 17 residues. CDR3 residues: CASRKSSPWGATGELFF. The CDR3 DNA is TGTGCCAGCAGAAAATCCTCTCCCTGGGGGGCCACCGGGGAGCTGTTTTTT.

This chain uses TRBV7-2 with TRBJ2-6; 8 bases align to TRBD1. J was trimmed by 2 bases and V by 0 bases; bases with no gene match: 6. This CDR3 spans 18 amino acids. The V gene's germline CDR1 is SGHTA and CDR2 FQGNSA. This CDR3 is CASSLAPGGAAGANVLTF. DNA of the CDR3: TGTGCCAGCAGCTTAGCGCCAGGGGGCGCCGCTGGGGCCAACGTCCTGACTTTC.

This clonotype was detected a few times. The genes are TRBV5-1 and TRBJ2-5, with TRBD1 as a possible D gene (6 bases). The CDR3 runs to 13 residues. V gave up 8 bases and J gave up 5 bases, with 16 bases separating them. The germline V gene encodes CDR1 SGHRS and CDR2 YFSETQ. The CDR3: CASNTAGGETQYF. Here the CDR3 DNA reads TGCGCCAGTAATACCGCTGGGGGCGAGACCCAGTACTTC. Based on the CDR3 plus reference TRBV5-1 and TRBJ2-5, the full variable domain is KAGVTQTPRYLIKTRGQQVTLSCSPISGHRSVSWYQQTPGQGLQFLFEYFSETQRNKGNFPGRFSGRQFSNSRSEMNVSTLELGDSALYLCASNTAGGETQYFGPGTRLLVL.

This clonotype was counted only a few times. V is TRBV18 and J is TRBJ2-5, with D maybe TRBD1 (6 bases). The CDR3 is made up of 14 amino acids. The germline V gene encodes CDR1 KGHSH and CDR2 LQKENI. V was shortened by 6 bases and J by 2 bases, with 13 bases between the two germline ends. The CDR3 region is CASSQRTEQETQYF. The CDR3 DNA reads as TGTGCCAGCTCTCAGAGGACAGAGCAAGAGACCCAGTACTTC.

This chain connects TRBV7-2 to TRBJ2-5; TRBD2 agrees at 8 bases. The germline CDR1 and CDR2 sequences are SGHTA and FQGNSA. The CDR3 covers 15 residues. V shed 4 bases, J shed 3 bases, and the junction held 7 bases outside the gene matches. As DNA, the CDR3 is TGTGCCAGCAGCTCCATAACCGGGAGGGAAGAGACCCAGTACTTC. Protein: CASSSITGREETQYF.

This clonotype was found many times. The chain recombines TRBV20-1 with TRBJ2-3; 11 bases map to TRBD2. From germline, CDR1 is DFQATT and CDR2 SNEGSKA (reference sequence). This CDR3 contains 15 residues. Trimming took 6 bases from V and 2 from J; bases not matched to a gene: 7. This CDR3 is CSAALLAGDTDTQYF. The DNA of the CDR3 is TGCAGTGCAGCCTTACTAGCGGGGGACACAGATACGCAGTATTTT.

In this sample, this clonotype turned up a few times. The chain employs TRBV4-2 and TRBJ1-1; D might be TRBD1 (5 bases). V lost 2 bases, J lost 3 bases, and 10 bases lay in between. CDR3 size: 14 residues. Germline CDR1 and CDR2: LGHNA and YNFKEQ. The CDR3, as DNA: TGTGCCAGCAGCCAAATGGGGGTGGACACTGAAGCTTTCTTT. It codes for CASSQMGVDTEAFF.

Only a few counts were recorded for this clonotype. V usage is TRBV25-1 and J usage is TRBJ1-5; D is perhaps TRBD1 (6 bases). This CDR3 region has 13 residues. The germline V gene encodes CDR1 MGHDK and CDR2 SYGVNS. The V gene lost 9 bases and the J gene lost 0 bases, with 9 bases spanning the gap. This CDR3 is CASHRDSNQPQHF. The DNA for the CDR3 is TGTGCCAGTCACAGGGATAGCAATCAGCCCCAGCATTTT.

V and J are TRBV10-2 and TRBJ2-7; possible D gene TRBD2, 5 bases. Germline V gene lookup returns CDR1 WSHSY and CDR2 SAAADI. The length of the CDR3 is 15 residues. V lost 0 bases to trimming and J lost 2 bases, with 11 bases between them. The CDR3 coding sequence is TGCGCCAGCAGTGAGTCGAAGGACTGCGCCTACGAGCAGTACTTC. Its translation: CASSESKDCAYEQYF.

This clonotype was picked up many times. The chain links TRBV18 to TRBJ2-1; the D is unclear. V lost 5 bases and J 8 bases, leaving 13 bases between the germline ends. This CDR3 region has 13 residues. Germline lookup yields CDR1 KGHSH and CDR2 LQKENI. In DNA form, the CDR3 reads TGTGCCAGCTCAGTCTCGGTTGGCGATGAGCAGTTCTTC. The encoded protein is CASSVSVGDEQFF.

The V gene is TRBV7-9, the J gene TRBJ2-1; D possibly corresponds to TRBD1 (5 bases). CDR1 and CDR2 from the germline V gene are SEHNR and FQNEAQ (reference sequence). The CDR3 is 13 residues long. The V end was cut by 5 bases, the J end by 15 bases, with 20 bases between. The CDR3 bases are TGTGCCAGCAGCCAGAACCAGGGTTTTCCTTCGTTCTTC. The encoded protein is CASSQNQGFPSFF.

V gene TRBV12-3 or TRBV12-4 combines with J gene TRBJ1-5; unclear D gene. The CDR3 spans 15 residues. Trimming shortened V by 5 bases and J by 0 bases, and 11 bases separated the two germline ends. The CDR3 nucleotides are TGTGCCAGCAGTCTCTTTACGGATAGCAATCAGCCCCAGCATTTT. Encoded protein: CASSLFTDSNQPQHF.

The chain is built from TRBV28 and TRBJ2-3; possibly TRBD2 for D (7 bases). Looked up from germline, CDR1 is MDHEN and CDR2 is SYDVKM. The CDR3 length is 16 residues. The germline V and J ends were trimmed by 2 bases and 6 bases, with 18 bases remaining between them. CDR3 in DNA: TGTGCCAGCAGTTTAGGGGGGGGTCCACAGGGTGATACGCAGTATTTT. Its translation is CASSLGGGPQGDTQYF.

The V gene is TRBV6-5, the J gene TRBJ2-3; D possibly corresponds to TRBD1 (5 bases). Trimming shortened V by 4 bases and J by 2 bases, and 10 bases separated the two germline ends. This CDR3 has 14 amino acids. CDR1 and CDR2 (germline): MNHEY, SVGAGI. Here the CDR3 reads CASSFGHLTDTQYF. For the CDR3, the DNA is TGTGCCAGCAGTTTCGGACACCTCACAGATACGCAGTATTTT.

This clonotype was recorded at least ten times. This chain joins TRBV6-2 or TRBV6-3 and TRBJ1-3; D ambiguous. V was trimmed by 6 bases and J by 0 bases, leaving 12 bases between them. The CDR3 is 15 amino acids. Germline CDR1 MNHEY, CDR2 SVGEGT. For the CDR3, the DNA is TGTGCCAGCAGGGACGGACTGAACTCTGGAAACACCATATATTTT. Translating it yields CASRDGLNSGNTIYF.

The V and J genes are TRBV15 and TRBJ2-3; D is possibly TRBD1 (6 bases). Trimming stripped 5 bases from V and 3 bases from J, with 18 bases between. Germline-derived CDR1 and CDR2 are LNHNV and YYDKDF (reference sequence). The CDR3 loop spans 16 amino acids. CDR3 nucleotides: TGTGCCACCAGCGGCCCCGAGGGACACTTAACAGATACGCAGTATTTT. This encodes CATSGPEGHLTDTQYF.